The clone carrying this TCR beta chain occurred a few times. Its target is unknown. The data are from a study of PD-1 blockade in classical Hodgkin lymphoma. Study at large: Treatment was intravenous nivolumab, 3 mg/kg every 2 weeks, until progression.

Overall study results and limits: Complete responders matched newly diagnosed patients in baseline diversity. CD4+ TCR diversity, unlike CD8+, rose significantly by C4D1. At baseline, newly diagnosed patients reportedly showed less TCR diversity than healthy donors.

This sample's time point: cycle 4 day 1 (C4D1), after about 6 weeks of nivolumab. Each patient relapsed following autologous stem cell transplantation, and prior brentuximab vedotin exposure differed. The table came from immunoSEQ multiplex PCR; TCRdb's copy has only in-frame clones and leaves some out. This sample yields 3,500 to 4,000 clones, of which around 72% are seen a single time; around 50% belongs to the top ten. This specimen consisted of peripheral blood mononuclear cells (PBMCs), obtained before the fourth cycle of nivolumab. The sequence derives from a human donor with classical Hodgkin lymphoma.

The DNA of the CDR3 is TGTGCCAGCAGTTTAGCCGCGGGTAGTGAAAAACTGTTTTTT. It yields the protein CASSLAAGSEKLFF. The rearrangement uses TRBV27 and TRBJ1-4; D uncertain. Germline lookup yields CDR1 MNHEY and CDR2 SMNVEV (reference sequence). Trimming shortened V by 2 bases and J by 7 bases, and 11 bases separated the two germline ends. CDR3 length: 14 amino acids.